This T cell receptor (beta chain) was identified during a study of T-cell reconstitution after alpha-beta-depleted transplantation in children. To note about this clonotype: Its matching antigen is unknown.

Whole-study results and caveats: A year had passed since transplant, and T-cell counts and diversity by then came mostly from newly produced T cells.

Researchers prepared the TCRbeta library using unique molecular identifiers, the study reports. TCRdb processed the PCR reads anew with MiXCR; each CDR3 protein has one entry. The repertoire includes about 980,000 distinct CDR3 sequences, about 29% of them detected once, and roughly 27% sits in the top ten. The source was PBMCs, mostly from graft donor cells, collected 360 days after TCRalphabeta/CD19-depleted stem cell transplant. This clonotype was obtained from a boy in the first two years of life who had a stem cell transplant for SCID, so the T cells may come from the graft donor.

DNA for the CDR3: TGTGCCAGCAGTTACGGGGGGGGGCCGCAGGAGACCCAGTACTTC. Its protein product is CASSYGGGPQETQYF. The chain couples TRBV6-5 to TRBJ2-5; possibly TRBD2 for D (7 bases). The length of the CDR3 is 15 residues. Germline lookup yields CDR1 MNHEY and CDR2 SVGAGI. Trimming stripped 2 bases from V and 5 bases from J, with 15 bases between.